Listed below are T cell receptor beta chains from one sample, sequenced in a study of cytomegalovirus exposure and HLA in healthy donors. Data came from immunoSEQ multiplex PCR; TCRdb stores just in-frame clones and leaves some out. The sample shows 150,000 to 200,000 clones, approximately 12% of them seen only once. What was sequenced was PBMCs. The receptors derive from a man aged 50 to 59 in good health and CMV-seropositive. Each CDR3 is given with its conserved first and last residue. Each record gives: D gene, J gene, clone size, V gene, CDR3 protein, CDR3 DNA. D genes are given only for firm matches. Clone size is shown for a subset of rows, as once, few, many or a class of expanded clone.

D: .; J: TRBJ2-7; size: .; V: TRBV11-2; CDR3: CASSPREEGRVEQYF; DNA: TGTGCCAGCAGCCCGAGGGAAGAGGGAAGGGTCGAGCAGTACTTC
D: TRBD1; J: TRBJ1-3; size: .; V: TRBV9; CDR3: CASSVEGATGNTIYF; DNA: TGTGCCAGCAGCGTAGAGGGGGCGACCGGAAACACCATATATTTT
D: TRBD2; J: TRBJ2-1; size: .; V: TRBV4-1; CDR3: CASSQEASGGAWNEQFF; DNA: TGCGCCAGCAGCCAAGAGGCTAGCGGGGGGGCCTGGAATGAGCAGTTCTTC
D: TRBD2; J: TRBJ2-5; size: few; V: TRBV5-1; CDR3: CASSPGTSGGKETQYF; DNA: TGCGCCAGCAGCCCTGGGACTAGCGGGGGAAAAGAGACCCAGTACTTC
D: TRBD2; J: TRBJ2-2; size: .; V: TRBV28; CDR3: CASRGGVTGELFF; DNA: TGTGCCAGCAGGGGAGGGGTCACCGGGGAGCTGTTTTTT
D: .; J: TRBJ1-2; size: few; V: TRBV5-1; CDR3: CASSAGNYGYTF; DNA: TGCGCCAGCAGCGCGGGAAACTATGGCTACACCTTC
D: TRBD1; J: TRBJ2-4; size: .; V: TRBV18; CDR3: CASSPSGTGGLAKNIQYF; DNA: TGTGCCAGCTCACCCTCCGGGACAGGAGGGTTGGCCAAAAACATTCAGTACTTC
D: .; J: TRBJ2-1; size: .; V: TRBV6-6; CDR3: CASRQQAYNEQFF; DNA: TGTGCCAGCAGACAACAGGCTTACAATGAGCAGTTCTTC
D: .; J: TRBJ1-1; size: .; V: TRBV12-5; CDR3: CASALSGNTEAFF; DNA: TGTGCTAGTGCCCTATCGGGAAACACTGAAGCTTTCTTT
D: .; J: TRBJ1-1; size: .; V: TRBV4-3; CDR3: CASSQDSRAGTEAFF; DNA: TGCGCCAGCAGCCAAGATTCGAGGGCGGGGACTGAAGCTTTCTTT
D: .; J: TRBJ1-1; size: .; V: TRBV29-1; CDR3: CTSLGEENTEAFF; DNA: TGCACCTCCTTGGGGGAGGAGAACACTGAAGCTTTCTTT
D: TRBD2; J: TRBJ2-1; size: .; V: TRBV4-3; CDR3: CASSQDSGGGLYNEQFF; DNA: TGCGCCAGCAGCCAAGATTCTGGCGGGGGGCTTTACAATGAGCAGTTCTTC
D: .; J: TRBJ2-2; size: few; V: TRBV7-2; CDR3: CASSLTGMGGELFF; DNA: TGTGCCAGCAGCCTCACAGGGATGGGCGGGGAGCTGTTTTTT
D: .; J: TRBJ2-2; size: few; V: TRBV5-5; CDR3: CASSLSGANTGELFF; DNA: TGTGCCAGCAGCTTGTCCGGAGCGAACACCGGGGAGCTGTTTTTT
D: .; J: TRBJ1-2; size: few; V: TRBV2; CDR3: CARTRGGYTF; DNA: TGTGCCAGAACCAGGGGTGGCTACACCTTC
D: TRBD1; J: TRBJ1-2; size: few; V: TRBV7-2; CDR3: CASSLGDREINGYTF; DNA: TGTGCCAGCAGCTTAGGGGACAGGGAAATAAATGGCTACACCTTC
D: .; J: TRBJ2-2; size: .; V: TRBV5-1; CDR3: CASSLAAANTGELFF; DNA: TGCGCCAGCAGCTTAGCGGCCGCGAACACCGGGGAGCTGTTTTTT
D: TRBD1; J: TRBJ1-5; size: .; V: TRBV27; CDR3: CASSLDRGHSNQPQHF; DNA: TGTGCCAGCAGTCTCGACAGGGGTCATAGCAATCAGCCCCAGCATTTT
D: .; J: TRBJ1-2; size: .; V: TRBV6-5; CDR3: CASSPDRPTNYGYTF; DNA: TGTGCCAGCAGTCCTGACAGGCCAACTAACTATGGCTACACCTTC
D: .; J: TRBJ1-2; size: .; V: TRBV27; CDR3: CASSLAGRGYTF; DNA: TGTGCCAGCAGTTTAGCAGGGAGGGGCTACACCTTC
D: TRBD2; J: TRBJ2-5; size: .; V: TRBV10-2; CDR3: CASSESGREETQYF; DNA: TGCGCCAGCAGTGAGTCTGGGAGGGAAGAGACCCAGTACTTC
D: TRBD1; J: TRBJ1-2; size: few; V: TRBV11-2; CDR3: CASTLNGQGIRGYTF; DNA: TGTGCCAGCACCCTGAATGGACAGGGGATCAGGGGCTACACCTTC
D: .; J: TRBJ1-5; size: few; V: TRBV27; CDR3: CASSFLPRGQPQHF; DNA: TGTGCCAGCAGTTTTCTTCCCAGGGGTCAGCCCCAGCATTTT
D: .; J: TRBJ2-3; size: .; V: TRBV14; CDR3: CASSQGDRMTDTQYF; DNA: TGTGCCAGCAGCCAAGGAGACAGAATGACAGATACGCAGTATTTT
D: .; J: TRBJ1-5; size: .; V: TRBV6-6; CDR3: CASLLRQPGQPQHF; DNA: TGTGCCAGTCTACTTCGACAGCCCGGCCAGCCCCAGCATTTT
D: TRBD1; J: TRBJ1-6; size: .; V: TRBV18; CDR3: CASLPTGGRNSPLHF; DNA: TGTGCCAGCCTCCCGACAGGGGGCCGGAATTCACCCCTCCACTTT
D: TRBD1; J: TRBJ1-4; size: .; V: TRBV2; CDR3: CASSDGGQGFEKLFF; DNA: TGTGCCAGCAGTGATGGCGGACAGGGGTTTGAAAAACTGTTTTTT
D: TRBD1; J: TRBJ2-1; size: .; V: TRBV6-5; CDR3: CASRGTGYNEQFF; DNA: TGTGCCAGCAGGGGGACAGGTTACAATGAGCAGTTCTTC
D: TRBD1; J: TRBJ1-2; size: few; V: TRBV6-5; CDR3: CASSYSRQGTVYGYTF; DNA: TGTGCCAGCAGTTACTCCCGACAGGGGACCGTCTATGGCTACACCTTC
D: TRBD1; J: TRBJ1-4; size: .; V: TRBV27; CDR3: CASSLGRRGRSNEKLFF; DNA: TGTGCCAGCAGTTTAGGACGCAGGGGGCGATCTAATGAAAAACTGTTTTTT
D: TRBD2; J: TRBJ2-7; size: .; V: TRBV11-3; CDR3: CASGPSSREDEQYF; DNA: TGTGCCAGCGGGCCCAGCTCACGGGAGGACGAGCAGTACTTC
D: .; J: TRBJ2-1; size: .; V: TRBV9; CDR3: CASSVELVPYNEQFF; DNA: TGTGCCAGCAGCGTAGAACTAGTCCCCTACAATGAGCAGTTCTTC
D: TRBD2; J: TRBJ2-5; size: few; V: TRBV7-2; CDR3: CASSLVGTSGGQETQYF; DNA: TGTGCCAGCAGCTTAGTCGGGACTAGCGGGGGGCAAGAGACCCAGTACTTC
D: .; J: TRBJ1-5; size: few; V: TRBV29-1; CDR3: CSVRQASNQPQHF; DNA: TGCAGCGTACGACAGGCGAGCAATCAGCCCCAGCATTTT
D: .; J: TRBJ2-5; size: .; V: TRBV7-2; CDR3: CASSFTSQETQYF; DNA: TGTGCCAGCAGCTTCACGAGTCAAGAGACCCAGTACTTC
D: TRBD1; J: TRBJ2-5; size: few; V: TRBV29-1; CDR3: CSVGQGEGTQYF; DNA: TGCAGCGTAGGACAGGGGGAGGGGACCCAGTACTTC
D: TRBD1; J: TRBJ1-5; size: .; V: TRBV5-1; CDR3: CASSFTQGVQPQHF; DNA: TGCGCCAGCAGCTTTACCCAGGGGGTTCAGCCCCAGCATTTT
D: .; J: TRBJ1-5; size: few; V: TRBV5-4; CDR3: CASSPYNSNQPQHF; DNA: TGTGCCAGCAGCCCTTATAATAGCAATCAGCCCCAGCATTTT
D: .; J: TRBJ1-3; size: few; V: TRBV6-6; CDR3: CASSSQILGNTIYF; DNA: TGTGCCAGCAGTTCCCAGATCCTGGGAAACACCATATATTTT
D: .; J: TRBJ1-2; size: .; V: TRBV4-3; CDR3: CASSQDFGEWSYGYTF; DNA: TGCGCCAGCAGCCAAGATTTCGGGGAATGGAGCTATGGCTACACCTTC